The text below deals with one T cell receptor (beta chain). Arm-PCR with iRepertoire HTBI primers amplified the CDR3 regions for these TCR beta libraries. TCRdb re-analysed the multiplex PCR reads in MiXCR, keeping a single row per CDR3 protein. The sample contains about 660,000 distinct CDR3 sequences, about 32% of which appear only once. The sample originates from a study of regulatory T cells in long-lasting Graves disease. Time point specified: persistent/refractory GD, antithyroid drugs over 5 years with positive TRAb. Extracted PBMC RNA gave rise to the TCR library. The sequences come from peripheral blood mononuclear cells (PBMCs), collected when the disease was refractory, from a patient treated with antithyroid drugs. The clonotype was recovered from a female donor with Graves disease.

This CDR3 reads CASSLTEPLGGGYTF. CDR3 in DNA: TGTGCCAGCAGCTTGACGGAGCCCTTGGGGGGTGGCTACACCTTC. The rearrangement uses TRBV7-3 and TRBJ1-2; tentative D call: TRBD1 (5 bases). CDR1 is SGHTA and CDR2 is FQGTGA in the germline V gene. The CDR3 has 15 residues. Trimming took 3 bases from V and 7 from J, leaving 18 bases between them.